This passage covers 6 T cell receptor beta chains from one sample sequenced in a study of beta chain features in type 1 diabetes. All of the isolated RNA was reverse transcribed, so expressed TCRB transcripts were sequenced. Libraries were prepared by immunoSEQ multiplex PCR; TCRdb keeps only in-frame clonotypes and omits some of them. The repertoire holds some 150,000 clones, under 60% seen once, with roughly 0.43% in the top ten. Input material: Tregs from blood. Receptors originate from a man in his late teens or twenties in good health.

The V and J genes are TRBV29-1 and TRBJ2-7; 12 bases are shared with TRBD2. This CDR3 contains 14 residues. Germline CDR1 is SQVTM and CDR2 is ANQGSEA. The V segment lost 6 bases and the J segment 4 bases; nucleotides outside the gene matches: 7. The chain's CDR3 is CSVRTGTSGYEQYF. DNA of the CDR3: TGCAGCGTCCGAACAGGGACTAGCGGGTACGAGCAGTACTTC.

This rearrangement joins TRBV28 to TRBJ2-2; no clear D. The CDR3 is 12 residues long. Trimming took off 5 bases at V and 13 bases at J, with 14 bases between the two ends. CDR1 is MDHEN and CDR2 is SYDVKM in the germline V gene. The CDR3 DNA sequence: TGTGCCAGCAGTGGTATCAGTCTTGGGCTGTTTTTT. This sequence encodes CASSGISLGLFF.

This clone occurred a few times. The chain carries TRBV5-1 and TRBJ1-4; D possibly corresponds to TRBD1 (6 bases). The CDR3 has 14 amino acids. The V gene lost 3 bases and the J gene lost 8 bases, with 14 bases spanning the gap. Germline V gene data show CDR1 as SGHRS and CDR2 as YFSETQ. The CDR3: CASSWTDRREKLFF. The CDR3 DNA sequence: TGCGCCAGCAGCTGGACGGACAGACGGGAAAAACTGTTTTTT.

V usage is TRBV5-1 and J usage is TRBJ1-2; TRBD1 matches 8 bases. The CDR3 is 14 residues long. Germline CDR1 SGHRS, CDR2 YFSETQ. Trimming removed 2 bases from V and 7 bases from J; junction bases left unmatched: 7. The CDR3 region is CASSLQGEVGGYTF. Written as DNA, the CDR3 is TGCGCCAGCAGCTTACAGGGGGAAGTGGGTGGCTACACCTTC.

The chain is built from TRBV30 and TRBJ1-2; no clear D. There are 12 residues in the CDR3. The V end lost 2 bases, the J end lost 1 base, and 5 bases lay between the germline ends. The V gene's germline CDR1 is GTSNPN and CDR2 SVGIG (reference sequence). CDR3 loop: CAWSPNNYGYTF. The CDR3 DNA reads TGTGCCTGGAGTCCAAATAACTATGGCTACACCTTC. Combining the CDR3 with reference TRBV30 and TRBJ1-2 gives the whole variable domain SQTIHQWPATLVQPVGSPLSLECTVEGTSNPNLYWYRQAAGRGLQLLFYSVGIGQISSEVPQNLSASRPQDRQFILSSKKLLLSDSGFYLCAWSPNNYGYTFGSGTRLTVV.

The chain uses TRBV4-3 and TRBJ1-1; D gene unclear. This CDR3 has 15 amino acids. Trimming cost V 0 bases and J 0 bases, with 8 bases left between them. Germline V gives CDR1 LGHNA, CDR2 YSLEER. The CDR3 spells CASSQDLAVNTEAFF. CDR3 sequence (DNA): TGCGCCAGCAGCCAAGATCTTGCGGTGAACACTGAAGCTTTCTTT.